A selection of T cell receptor beta chains follows, all from one sample in a study of shared clonotypes between healthy human individuals. Profiling relied on immunoSEQ multiplex PCR, and the TCRdb table lists in-frame clones only, not all of them. The sample lists over a million clones; roughly 96% were seen once. Sequenced sample: naive CD4+ T cells sorted from blood. These TCRs come from a man in his thirties or forties in good health. CDR3s include the opening cysteine and the closing phenylalanine or tryptophan. The order of the fields is V gene, J gene, D gene, CDR3 protein, CDR3 DNA. The D gene is left open where the match is weak.

v_gene: TRBV7-9; j_gene: TRBJ1-1; d_gene: .; CDR3aa: CASSPQERAEAFF; CDR3nt: TGTGCCAGCAGCCCTCAGGAACGTGCTGAAGCTTTCTTT
v_gene: TRBV7-2; j_gene: TRBJ2-7; d_gene: .; CDR3aa: CASSSLKAYEQYF; CDR3nt: TGTGCCAGCAGCTCCCTTAAGGCCTACGAGCAGTACTTC
v_gene: TRBV2; j_gene: TRBJ1-3; d_gene: .; CDR3aa: CASREVRSGNTIYF; CDR3nt: TGTGCCAGCAGGGAGGTCCGCTCTGGAAACACCATATATTTT
v_gene: TRBV19; j_gene: TRBJ1-1; d_gene: TRBD1; CDR3aa: CASSKNRDRATEAFF; CDR3nt: TGTGCCAGTAGTAAAAACCGGGACAGGGCCACTGAAGCTTTCTTT
v_gene: TRBV5-4; j_gene: TRBJ2-3; d_gene: TRBD2; CDR3aa: CASSHEPIAGGPGETQYF; CDR3nt: TGCGCCAGCAGCCACGAACCCATAGCGGGAGGGCCGGGTGAGACGCAGTATTTT
v_gene: TRBV29-1; j_gene: TRBJ2-1; d_gene: TRBD2; CDR3aa: CSVDNPGLAFYNEQFF; CDR3nt: TGCAGCGTTGACAACCCGGGACTAGCTTTCTACAATGAGCAGTTCTTC
v_gene: TRBV7-3; j_gene: TRBJ2-2; d_gene: TRBD2; CDR3aa: CASSLVGLAGLNTGELFF; CDR3nt: TGTGCCAGCAGCTTAGTTGGACTAGCGGGATTGAACACCGGGGAGCTGTTTTTT
v_gene: TRBV4-2; j_gene: TRBJ1-1; d_gene: .; CDR3aa: CASSQTTVQGTEAFF; CDR3nt: TGTGCCAGCAGCCAAACAACCGTGCAGGGAACTGAAGCTTTCTTT
v_gene: TRBV10-2; j_gene: TRBJ2-2; d_gene: .; CDR3aa: CASEDYPNTGELFF; CDR3nt: TGCGCCAGCGAGGACTATCCCAACACCGGGGAGCTGTTTTTT
v_gene: TRBV6-5; j_gene: TRBJ2-7; d_gene: TRBD1; CDR3aa: CASSRQGREHEQYF; CDR3nt: TGTGCCAGCAGTCGACAGGGAAGGGAACACGAGCAGTACTTC
v_gene: TRBV28; j_gene: TRBJ2-7; d_gene: TRBD2; CDR3aa: CASSRTSGREQYF; CDR3nt: TGTGCCAGCAGCCGGACTAGCGGACGCGAGCAGTACTTC